The clone carrying this TCR beta chain was counted at least ten times. Its antigen is still unknown. The sample is drawn from a study of CD8 T cells in ankylosing spondylitis. Findings and caveats of the study: A TCR beta motif of about 8 highly homologous variants seemed to mark ankylosing spondylitis blood.

TCRdb reanalysed the 5' RACE reads using MiXCR and keeps one entry per CDR3 protein. Of 700,000 to 1,000,000 distinct CDR3 sequences in the sample, about 11% were seen once. Germline assignment: CDR1 SGHRS and CDR2 YFSETQ. V dropped 2 bases and J dropped 0 bases, with 11 bases sitting between them. This CDR3 contains 15 residues. This chain joins TRBV5-1 and TRBJ1-1; D might be TRBD1 (6 bases). The receptor was isolated from a male donor with ankylosing spondylitis. The sample consisted of blood, either unsorted or a sorted T cell fraction (not recorded which). The CDR3 nucleotides are TGCGCCAGCAGCTTTAATCCAGGGGTGAACACTGAAGCTTTCTTT. Protein sequence: CASSFNPGVNTEAFF.